This T cell receptor (beta chain) came from a study of Graves' ophthalmopathy and Graves' hyperthyroidism. V lost 0 bases to trimming and J lost 0 bases, with 12 bases between them. Germline CDR1 is SGDLS and CDR2 is YYNGEE. The CDR3 covers 16 residues. Transcripts of RNA were the source for amplifying TCR beta CDR3 regions. RT-PCR was first run with HTBI primers, then multiplex PCR in a second round. TCRdb fed the multiplex PCR reads into MiXCR, producing one record per CDR3 protein. Here the sample spans about 660,000 distinct CDR3 sequences, 35% to 45% being singletons. The chain recombines TRBV9 with TRBJ2-5; weak D call: TRBD2 (6 bases). Material for sequencing was peripheral blood. The receptor was isolated from an adult man with Graves' ophthalmopathy. The CDR3 region is CASSVAGGPNQETQYF. CDR3 bases: TGTGCCAGCAGCGTAGCTGGAGGGCCCAACCAAGAGACCCAGTACTTC.